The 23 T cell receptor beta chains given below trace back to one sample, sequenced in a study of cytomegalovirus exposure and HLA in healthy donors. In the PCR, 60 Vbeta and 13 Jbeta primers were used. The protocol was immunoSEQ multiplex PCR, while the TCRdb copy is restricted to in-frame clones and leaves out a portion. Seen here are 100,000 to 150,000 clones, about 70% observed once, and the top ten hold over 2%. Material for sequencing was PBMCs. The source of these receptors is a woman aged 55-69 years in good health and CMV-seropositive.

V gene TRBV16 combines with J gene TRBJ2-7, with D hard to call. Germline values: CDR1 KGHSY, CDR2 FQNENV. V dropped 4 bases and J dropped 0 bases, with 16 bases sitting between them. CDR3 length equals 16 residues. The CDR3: CASSRLERRSSYEQYF. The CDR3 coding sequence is TGTGCCAGCAGCCGGCTTGAGCGCCGAAGCTCCTACGAGCAGTACTTC.

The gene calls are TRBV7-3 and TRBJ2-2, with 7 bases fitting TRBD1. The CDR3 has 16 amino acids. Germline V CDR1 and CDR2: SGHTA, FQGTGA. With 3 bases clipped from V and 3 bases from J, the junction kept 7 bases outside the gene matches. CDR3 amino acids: CASSFTGVGDTGELFF. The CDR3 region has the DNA TGTGCCAGCAGCTTTACAGGGGTCGGGGACACCGGGGAGCTGTTTTTT.

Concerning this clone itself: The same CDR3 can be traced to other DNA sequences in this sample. DNA of the CDR3: TGTGCCAGCAGCTTACAGGGCATGAACACTGAAGCTTTCTTT. It encodes CASSLQGMNTEAFF. This rearrangement joins TRBV5-4 to TRBJ1-1, with a weak D call TRBD1 (6 bases). Germline assignment: CDR1 SGHNT and CDR2 YYREEE (reference sequence). With 2 bases removed from V and 0 bases from J, the gap between germline ends came to 8 bases. This CDR3 is 14 amino acids long.

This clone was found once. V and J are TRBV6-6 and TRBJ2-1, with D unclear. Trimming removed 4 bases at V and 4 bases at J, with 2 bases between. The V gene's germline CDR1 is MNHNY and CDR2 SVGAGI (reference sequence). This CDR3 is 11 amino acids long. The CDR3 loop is CASSLYNEQFF. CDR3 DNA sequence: TGTGCCAGCAGTTTATACAATGAGCAGTTCTTC.

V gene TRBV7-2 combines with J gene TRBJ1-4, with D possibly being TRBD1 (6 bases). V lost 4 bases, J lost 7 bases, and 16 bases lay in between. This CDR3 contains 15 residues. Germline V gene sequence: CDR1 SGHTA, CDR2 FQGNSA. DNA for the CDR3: TGTGCCAGCAGCTCGTCGTCAGGGGTGGGTGAAAAACTGTTTTTT. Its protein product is CASSSSSGVGEKLFF. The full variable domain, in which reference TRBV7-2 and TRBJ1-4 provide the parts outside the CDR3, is GAGVSQSPSNKVTEKGKDVELRCDPISGHTALYWYRQSLGQGLEFLIYFQGNSAPDKSGLPSDRFSAERTGGSVSTLTIQRTQQEDSAVYLCASSSSSGVGEKLFFGSGTQLSVL.

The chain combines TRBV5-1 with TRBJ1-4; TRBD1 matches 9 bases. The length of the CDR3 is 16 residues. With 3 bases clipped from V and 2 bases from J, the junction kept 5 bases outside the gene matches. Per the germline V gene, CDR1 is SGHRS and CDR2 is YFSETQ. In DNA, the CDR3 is TGCGCCAGCAGCTCCGGACAGGGGAGGACTAATGAAAAACTGTTTTTT. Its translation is CASSSGQGRTNEKLFF.

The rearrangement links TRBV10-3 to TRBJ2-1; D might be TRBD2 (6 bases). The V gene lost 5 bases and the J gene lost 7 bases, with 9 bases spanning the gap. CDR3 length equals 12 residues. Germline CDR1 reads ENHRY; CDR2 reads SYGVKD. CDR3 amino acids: CAISPEGNEQFF. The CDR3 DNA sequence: TGTGCCATCAGTCCGGAGGGGAATGAGCAGTTCTTC.

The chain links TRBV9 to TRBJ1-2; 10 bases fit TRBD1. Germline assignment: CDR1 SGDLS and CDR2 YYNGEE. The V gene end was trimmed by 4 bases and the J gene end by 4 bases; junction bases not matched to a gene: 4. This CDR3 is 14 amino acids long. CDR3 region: CASSPGTGVYGYTF. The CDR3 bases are TGTGCCAGCAGCCCAGGGACAGGGGTCTATGGCTACACCTTC.

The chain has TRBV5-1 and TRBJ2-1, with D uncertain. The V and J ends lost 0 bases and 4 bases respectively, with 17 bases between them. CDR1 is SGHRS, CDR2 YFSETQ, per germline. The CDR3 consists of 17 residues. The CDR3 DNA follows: TGCGCCAGCAGCTTGGGTAACACCCTCCTCGCTTACAATGAGCAGTTCTTC. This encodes CASSLGNTLLAYNEQFF.

The CDR3 DNA sequence: TGTGCCAGCAGCCCCCGCCAGAACAGCAATGAGCAGTTCTTC. Translation gives CASSPRQNSNEQFF. J is TRBJ2-1 and V is TRBV7-6; D ambiguous. Germline CDR1 and CDR2: SGHVS and FNYEAQ. Trimming stripped 5 bases from V and 6 bases from J, with 14 bases between. The CDR3 extends over 14 amino acids.

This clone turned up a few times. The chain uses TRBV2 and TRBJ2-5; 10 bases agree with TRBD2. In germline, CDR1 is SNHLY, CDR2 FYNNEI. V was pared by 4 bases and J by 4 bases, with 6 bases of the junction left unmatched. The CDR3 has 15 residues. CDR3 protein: CASSAERGGPETQYF. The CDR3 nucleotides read TGTGCCAGCAGTGCTGAGCGGGGGGGCCCAGAGACCCAGTACTTC.

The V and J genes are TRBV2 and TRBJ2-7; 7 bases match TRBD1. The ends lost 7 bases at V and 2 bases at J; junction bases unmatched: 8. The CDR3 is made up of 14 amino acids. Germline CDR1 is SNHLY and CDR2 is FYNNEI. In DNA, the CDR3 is TGTGCCAGCATCCCAGGGGGACAGACCTACGAGCAGTACTTC. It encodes CASIPGGQTYEQYF.

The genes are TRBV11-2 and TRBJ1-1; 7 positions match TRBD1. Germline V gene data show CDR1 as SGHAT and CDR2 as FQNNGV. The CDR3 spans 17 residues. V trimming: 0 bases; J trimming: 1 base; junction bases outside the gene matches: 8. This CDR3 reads CASSLDAGQSPNTEAFF. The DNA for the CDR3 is TGTGCCAGCAGCTTAGATGCGGGACAGTCCCCGAACACTGAAGCTTTCTTT.

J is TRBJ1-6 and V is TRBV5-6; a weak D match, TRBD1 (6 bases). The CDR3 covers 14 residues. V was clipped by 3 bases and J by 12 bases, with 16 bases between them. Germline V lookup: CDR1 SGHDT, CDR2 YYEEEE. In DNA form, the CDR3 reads TGTGCCAGCAGCTCCCCACGGGGGGCCCGACCCCTCCACTTT. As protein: CASSSPRGARPLHF.

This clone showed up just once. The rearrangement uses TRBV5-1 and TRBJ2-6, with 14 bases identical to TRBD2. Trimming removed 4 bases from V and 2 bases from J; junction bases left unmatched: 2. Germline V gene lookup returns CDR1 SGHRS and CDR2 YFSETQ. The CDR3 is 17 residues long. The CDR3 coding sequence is TGCGCCAGCAGCCCGACTAGCGGGGGGGCTGGGGCCAACGTCCTGACTTTC. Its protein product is CASSPTSGGAGANVLTF.

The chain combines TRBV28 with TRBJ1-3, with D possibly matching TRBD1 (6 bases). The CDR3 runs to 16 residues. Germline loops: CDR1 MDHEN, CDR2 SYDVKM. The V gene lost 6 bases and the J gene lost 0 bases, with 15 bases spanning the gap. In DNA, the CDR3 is TGTGCCAGCAGGACTCCCGACAGGATCTCTGGAAACACCATATATTTT. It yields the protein CASRTPDRISGNTIYF.

The CDR3 sequence: CASSLLGGGQETQYF. For the CDR3, the DNA is TGCGCCAGCAGCTTGTTGGGGGGGGGACAAGAGACCCAGTACTTC. The V and J genes are TRBV5-1 and TRBJ2-5; 7 bases are a match to TRBD2. Per germline, CDR1 SGHRS and CDR2 YFSETQ. The CDR3 contains 15 residues. With V trimmed by 1 base and J by 2 bases, 5 bases remained unmatched.

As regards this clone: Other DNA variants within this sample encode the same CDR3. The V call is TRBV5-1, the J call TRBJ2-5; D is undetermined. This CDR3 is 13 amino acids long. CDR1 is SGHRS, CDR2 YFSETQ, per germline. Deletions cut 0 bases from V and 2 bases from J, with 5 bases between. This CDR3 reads CASSLGSQETQYF. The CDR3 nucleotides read TGCGCCAGCAGCTTGGGTAGTCAAGAGACCCAGTACTTC.

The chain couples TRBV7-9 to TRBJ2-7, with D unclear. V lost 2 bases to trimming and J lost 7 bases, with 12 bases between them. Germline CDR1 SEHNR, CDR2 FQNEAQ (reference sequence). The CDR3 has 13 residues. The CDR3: CASSLMVEWEQYF. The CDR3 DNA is TGTGCCAGCAGCTTAATGGTCGAGTGGGAGCAGTACTTC.

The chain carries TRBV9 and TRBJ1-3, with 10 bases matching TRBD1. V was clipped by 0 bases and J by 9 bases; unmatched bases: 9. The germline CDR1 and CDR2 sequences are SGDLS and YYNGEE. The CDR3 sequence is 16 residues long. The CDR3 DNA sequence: TGTGCCAGCAGCGTAGCTGCGGGACAGGGGCAAGGCACCATATATTTT. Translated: CASSVAAGQGQGTIYF.

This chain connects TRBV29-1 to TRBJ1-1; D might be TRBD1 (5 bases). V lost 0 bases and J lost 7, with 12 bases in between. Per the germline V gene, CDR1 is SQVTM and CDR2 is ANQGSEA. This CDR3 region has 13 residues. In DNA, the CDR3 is TGCAGCGTTGAAGAGGGGCCAGCACTTGAAGCTTTCTTT. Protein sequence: CSVEEGPALEAFF.

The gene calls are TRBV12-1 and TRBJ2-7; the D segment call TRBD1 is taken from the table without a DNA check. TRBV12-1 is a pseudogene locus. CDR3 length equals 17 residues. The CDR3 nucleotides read TGTGCCAGCAGCTACAAAACCACCGGGACAGGGTCCGTTGGGCAGTACTTC. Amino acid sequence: CASSYKTTGTGSVGQYF.

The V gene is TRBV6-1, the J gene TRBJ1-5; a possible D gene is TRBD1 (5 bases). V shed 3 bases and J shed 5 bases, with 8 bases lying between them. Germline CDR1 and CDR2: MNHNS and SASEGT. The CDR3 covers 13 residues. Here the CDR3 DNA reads TGTGCCAGCAGTGACGGAGGGGATCAGCCCCAGCATTTT. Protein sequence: CASSDGGDQPQHF.